This TCR beta chain was retrieved from a study of T cells after yellow fever vaccination. Turning to the study itself: The fractions with low cell numbers were processed using SMART-Seq v4 Ultra Low Input. Study-level findings and limits: Post-booster repertoires again held most primary-vaccination clones (roughly 95% CD4, around 90% CD8).

Germline V gene lookup returns CDR1 SGHRS and CDR2 YFSETQ. Trimming removed 2 bases at V and 5 bases at J, with 13 bases between. The CDR3 spans 14 residues. The authors made TCR cDNA by 5'RACE template switching, adding a universal primer site and UMIs. TCRdb passed the 5' RACE reads through MiXCR, listing each CDR3 protein once. The sample has some 260,000 distinct CDR3 sequences, about 5.2% seen once. As concerns this clonotype: Antigen unknown.

The origin of this receptor is a man between 18 and 29 years old who received the YFV17D yellow fever vaccine. Sequences were derived from CD4+ T cells sorted from PBMCs, sampled on the day of the yellow fever booster vaccination. The chain combines TRBV5-1 with TRBJ2-5, with D perhaps TRBD1 or TRBD2 (5 bases each). The CDR3 sequence: CASSFPGRFETQYF. The CDR3 DNA reads as TGCGCCAGCAGCTTTCCGGGGCGGTTTGAGACCCAGTACTTC.